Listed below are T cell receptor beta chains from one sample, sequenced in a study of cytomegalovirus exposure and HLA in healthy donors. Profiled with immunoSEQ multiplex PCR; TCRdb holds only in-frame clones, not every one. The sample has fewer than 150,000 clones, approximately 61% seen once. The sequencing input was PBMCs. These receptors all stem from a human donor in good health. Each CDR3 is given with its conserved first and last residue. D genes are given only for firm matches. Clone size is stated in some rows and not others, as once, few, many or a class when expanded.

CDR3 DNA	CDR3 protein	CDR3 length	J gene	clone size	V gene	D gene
TGCGCCAGCAGCCAAGGCCACAGGGGAACCTACGAGCAGTACTTC	CASSQGHRGTYEQYF	15	TRBJ2-7	-	TRBV4-3	TRBD1
TGTGCCAGCAGTTCCCGTACCGGGACAGGGTGGAACACCATATATTTT	CASSSRTGTGWNTIYF	16	TRBJ1-3	-	TRBV28	TRBD1
TGTGCCAGCAGCTTAGCACAGGGGAAGGTCTACGAGCAGTACTTC	CASSLAQGKVYEQYF	15	TRBJ2-7	-	TRBV5-4	TRBD1
TGTGCCAGCTCACCAGAGGCCAGGGAGGGATTCTATGGCTACACCTTC	CASSPEAREGFYGYTF	16	TRBJ1-2	-	TRBV18	-
TGTGCCAGCTCACCCGGGACAGCGGGCTCTGGGGCCAACGTCCTGACTTTC	CASSPGTAGSGANVLTF	17	TRBJ2-6	-	TRBV18	-
TGTGCCACCAGCAGAGATCGGGGGAGGGACACCGGGGAGCTGTTTTTT	CATSRDRGRDTGELFF	16	TRBJ2-2	-	TRBV15	TRBD2
TGTGCCAGCAGCCCGGAGGGACGTGGGGAGCTGTTTTTT	CASSPEGRGELFF	13	TRBJ2-2	-	TRBV7-2	-
TGTGCCAGCAGTTTAAGTGTCAGAAACACTGAAGCTTTCTTT	CASSLSVRNTEAFF	14	TRBJ1-1	few	TRBV27	-
TGTGCCAGCGCGGGACAGCGCGATCAGCCCCAGCATTTT	CASAGQRDQPQHF	13	TRBJ1-5	-	TRBV27	TRBD1
TGTGCCAGCAGCGCCTGGCCCGGCAGGGGGGAGACCCAGTACTTC	CASSAWPGRGETQYF	15	TRBJ2-5	-	TRBV7-2	TRBD1
TGCATCGGGGACAGGGGGAGCACTGAAGCTTTCTTT	CIGDRGSTEAFF	12	TRBJ1-1	once	TRBV29-1	TRBD1
TGTGCCAGCAGCTTAGCGGGACAGGGTCCTGAAGCTTTCTTT	CASSLAGQGPEAFF	14	TRBJ1-1	-	TRBV7-2	TRBD1
TGTGCCAGCAGTTTAGCCGGACAGGGGGCCTACGAGCAGTACTTC	CASSLAGQGAYEQYF	15	TRBJ2-7	once	TRBV6-5	TRBD1
TGTGCCAGCAGCCGAGGGACAGGGAACACTGAAGCTTTCTTT	CASSRGTGNTEAFF	14	TRBJ1-1	-	TRBV6-5	TRBD1
TGCGCCAGCAGCCCCGGACTAGGGTGGTACGAGCAGTACTTC	CASSPGLGWYEQYF	14	TRBJ2-7	-	TRBV5-1	TRBD2
TGTGCCAGCATGCAGGCACCGGGACAGGGGGTTGAAAAACTGTTTTTT	CASMQAPGQGVEKLFF	16	TRBJ1-4	-	TRBV2	TRBD1
TGTGCCAGCAGCTCCCTGCGGGGGATTCCTGAAGCTTTCTTT	CASSSLRGIPEAFF	14	TRBJ1-1	few	TRBV11-2	-
TGTGCCAGCAGTTATCTAGCGGGAGTTGGGAATGAGCAGTTCTTC	CASSYLAGVGNEQFF	15	TRBJ2-1	-	TRBV6-5	TRBD2
TGTGCCAGCAGCTCGGGACTAGCGGGAGGGGTGCAGTTCTTC	CASSSGLAGGVQFF	14	TRBJ2-1	few	TRBV11-2	TRBD2
TGTGCCAGCAGACCCCGGGAAGACGAGCAGTACTTC	CASRPREDEQYF	12	TRBJ2-7	-	TRBV28	-
TGCGCCAGCAGCGGGACCGGGACAGGGGGGGATAAACTGTTTTTT	CASSGTGTGGDKLFF	15	TRBJ1-4	-	TRBV4-1	TRBD1
TGTGCCAGCAGCGTCTCTAGCGGGCTAAGGTCAGATACGCAGTATTTT	CASSVSSGLRSDTQYF	16	TRBJ2-3	-	TRBV9	TRBD2
TGTGCCAGCAGCTTAGAGACAGGGGCGGGTGGCTACACCTTC	CASSLETGAGGYTF	14	TRBJ1-2	-	TRBV7-8	TRBD1
TGTGCCAGTAGTCGGCTAGCGGGAGGGAGCTCCTACAATGAGCAGTTCTTC	CASSRLAGGSSYNEQFF	17	TRBJ2-1	-	TRBV19	TRBD2
TGCAGTGCTATTGGGCCCTACGAGCAGTACTTC	CSAIGPYEQYF	11	TRBJ2-7	-	TRBV20-1	-
TGTGCCGGCCTAGCGGGAGATACGCAGTATTTT	CAGLAGDTQYF	11	TRBJ2-3	-	TRBV7-9	TRBD2
TGCAGCGTCAAAACAGGGAGCTACGAGCAGTACTTC	CSVKTGSYEQYF	12	TRBJ2-7	-	TRBV29-1	-
TGTGCCAGTAGTCCTCCTGGGACAGGGGGAATCGTGACCCAGTACTTC	CASSPPGTGGIVTQYF	16	TRBJ2-5	-	TRBV19	TRBD1
TGTGCCAGCAGAAATCCGGGACTAGCGGCCTACGAGCAGTACTTC	CASRNPGLAAYEQYF	15	TRBJ2-7	-	TRBV6-5	TRBD2
TGTGCCAGCAGTGAAGACGCGGGGGAGACCCAGTACTTC	CASSEDAGETQYF	13	TRBJ2-5	few	TRBV6-1	-
TGTGCCAGCAGTTACGACAGGGAAAGGGTCCAGCCCCAGCATTTT	CASSYDRERVQPQHF	15	TRBJ1-5	-	TRBV6-5	TRBD1
TGTGCCAGCAGCCCGGGACTCTTAATTGGGGCCAACGTCCTGACTTTC	CASSPGLLIGANVLTF	16	TRBJ2-6	-	TRBV28	-
TGCGCCAGCAGCTGCCGGACTAGCGGGAGTACGGAGTTCTTC	CASSCRTSGSTEFF	14	TRBJ2-1	-	TRBV5-1	TRBD2
TGTGCCAGCAGTCCTTTCAGGGTGGGCTATGGCTACACCTTC	CASSPFRVGYGYTF	14	TRBJ1-2	-	TRBV6-5	-
TGTGCCAGTAGATCGAGGAAGACTAGCGGCAGCTACGAGCAGTACTTC	CASRSRKTSGSYEQYF	16	TRBJ2-7	-	TRBV19	TRBD2
TGTGCCAGCAGTTACGGCCGGGCTGAAGCTTTCTTT	CASSYGRAEAFF	12	TRBJ1-1	-	TRBV11-3	-
TGTGCCAGCAGCTCGGGCCCGGGACTAGCGGACTACGAGCAGTACTTC	CASSSGPGLADYEQYF	16	TRBJ2-7	-	TRBV7-9	TRBD2
TGTGCCAGCAGTTTCGGGGAACATGGCTACACCTTC	CASSFGEHGYTF	12	TRBJ1-2	-	TRBV28	-
TGTGCCAGCAGCTTAGGTACAGGATCCTACGAGCAGTACTTC	CASSLGTGSYEQYF	14	TRBJ2-7	-	TRBV11-2	-
TGTGCCAGCAGCTCCCAAGGAGGCAAAAACATTCAGTACTTC	CASSSQGGKNIQYF	14	TRBJ2-4	once	TRBV5-4	-
TGTGCCAGCAGCTTACCCCCTGCGACAGCTAAAAGGAACACTGAAGCTTTCTTT	CASSLPPATAKRNTEAFF	18	TRBJ1-1	-	TRBV7-8	-
TGTGCCAGCAGCTTAGCCCCCGGGACAGGGGGTCGTGAGCAGTTCTTC	CASSLAPGTGGREQFF	16	TRBJ2-1	once	TRBV7-9	TRBD1
TGCGCCAGCAGCCAAGTCCGGGGGGAGCTGTTTTTT	CASSQVRGELFF	12	TRBJ2-2	-	TRBV4-1	-
TGTGCCAGCACCGAAGGACAGGGGTATGCCGGAAACACCATATATTTT	CASTEGQGYAGNTIYF	16	TRBJ1-3	-	TRBV2	TRBD1
TGTGCCAGCAGTATTAGCGGGAGGGCCCCTCTGGATACGCAGTATTTT	CASSISGRAPLDTQYF	16	TRBJ2-3	-	TRBV27	TRBD2
TGTGCCAGCAGCCCCGTGAGCGGCGCGAACACCGGGGAGCTGTTTTTT	CASSPVSGANTGELFF	16	TRBJ2-2	-	TRBV28	-
TGTGCCAGGGGGGGGGAAGTCGCTAGCACAGATACGCAGTATTTT	CARGGEVASTDTQYF	15	TRBJ2-3	-	TRBV2	TRBD2
TGTGCCAGCAGCAGCCGGGACAGGGGGCGCGGATTTAATCAGCCCCAGCATTTT	CASSSRDRGRGFNQPQHF	18	TRBJ1-5	-	TRBV7-8	TRBD1
TGTGCCAGCAGTTTCCTTCAGGACAGGGAGGACAATCAGCCCCAGCATTTT	CASSFLQDREDNQPQHF	17	TRBJ1-5	-	TRBV28	TRBD1
TGCGCCAGCAGCTTTCTAGCGGACGCAAGTGGCTCCTACAATGAGCAGTTCTTC	CASSFLADASGSYNEQFF	18	TRBJ2-1	few	TRBV5-1	TRBD2
TGTGCCAGCAGTTTACGGGTGATGAACACTGAAGCTTTCTTT	CASSLRVMNTEAFF	14	TRBJ1-1	-	TRBV27	-
TGTGCCAGCTCACCGTCGGGGAGTGAGCAGTTCTTC	CASSPSGSEQFF	12	TRBJ2-1	-	TRBV18	-
TGTGCCAGCACCGAGGATGGGAGCTCCTACGAGCAGTACTTC	CASTEDGSSYEQYF	14	TRBJ2-7	-	TRBV6-5	-